The 14 T cell receptor beta chains listed next were all sequenced from one sample in a study of T-cell memory formation after mild COVID-19. TCRdb processed the 5' RACE reads anew with MiXCR; each CDR3 protein has one entry. The sample records roughly 580,000 distinct CDR3 sequences, about a sixth being singletons. What was sequenced was PBMCs or a T cell subset sorted from them (not recorded which). The receptors originated from an adult woman who had mild COVID-19 (a few samples of this study predate the infection). Cell type and time point are not known.

This clonotype came up a few times. This sequence joins TRBV20-1 and TRBJ1-5, with TRBD1 identical over 9 bases. The CDR3 runs to 12 residues. Germline CDR1 and CDR2: DFQATT and SNEGSKA (reference sequence). After removal of 5 bases from V and 11 bases from J, the junction contained 7 bases not matched to a gene. The CDR3 loop reads CSAEGTGLAQHF. The CDR3 DNA reads as TGCAGTGCTGAAGGGACAGGGTTGGCCCAGCATTTT.

This chain uses TRBV7-3 with TRBJ2-2; no reliable D call. Per the germline V gene, CDR1 is SGHTA and CDR2 is FQGTGA. V shed 5 bases and J shed 1 base, with 8 bases lying between them. The CDR3 is made up of 14 amino acids. The CDR3 nucleotides read TGTGCCAGCAGCCCCGACGGGAACACCGGGGAGCTGTTTTTT. This gives the protein CASSPDGNTGELFF.

V usage is TRBV6-1 and J usage is TRBJ2-7; D is ambiguous. V lost 7 bases and J 5 bases, leaving 0 bases between the germline ends. The CDR3 has 8 amino acids. The germline CDR1 and CDR2 sequences are MNHNS and SASEGT. This chain's CDR3 is CASNEQYF. Here the CDR3 DNA reads TGTGCCAGCAACGAGCAGTACTTC.

The genes are TRBV7-9 and TRBJ2-1; D call uncertain. V was cut by 8 bases and J by 7 bases, with 12 bases left in between. The CDR3 runs 12 residues. CDR1 and CDR2 from the germline V gene are SEHNR and FQNEAQ (reference sequence). The CDR3 loop is CASGDGLNEQFF. CDR3 in DNA: TGTGCCAGCGGGGATGGTTTAAATGAGCAGTTCTTC.

This clonotype occurred a few times. The gene calls are TRBV5-1 and TRBJ1-1; 10 nucleotides line up with TRBD1. The CDR3 is 16 residues long. CDR1 is SGHRS, CDR2 YFSETQ, per germline. With 0 bases clipped from V and 3 bases from J, the junction kept 5 bases outside the gene matches. As DNA, the CDR3 is TGCGCCAGCAGCTTGGGGACAGGGGGAATGGACACTGAAGCTTTCTTT. This translates into CASSLGTGGMDTEAFF.

The rearrangement uses TRBV21-1 and TRBJ2-1; the table gives TRBD1 as D, unverified against the DNA. TRBV21-1 is marked as a pseudogene. CDR3 length equals 16 residues. CDR3 bases: TGTGCCAGCAGGCCGATGGTGGCGGGGGTGGTGAATGAGCAGTTCTTC. It is translated as CASRPMVAGVVNEQFF.

The sample holds a few counts of this clonotype. The rearrangement uses TRBV10-3 and TRBJ1-1; no reliable D call. The CDR3 is 13 residues long. V was shortened by 2 bases and J by 3 bases, with 7 bases between the two germline ends. Germline assignment: CDR1 ENHRY and CDR2 SYGVKD. In DNA, the CDR3 is TGTGCCATCAGTGAGGGTCGGGACACTGAAGCTTTCTTT. It encodes CAISEGRDTEAFF.

This clonotype was seen only a few times. The V gene is TRBV12-3 or TRBV12-4, the J gene TRBJ2-3, with D tentatively TRBD1 or TRBD2 (5 bases each). Trimming shortened V by 3 bases and J by 0 bases, and 10 bases separated the two germline ends. The CDR3 loop spans 15 amino acids. The chain's CDR3 is CASSFGGFSTDTQYF. CDR3 DNA sequence: TGTGCCAGCAGTTTTGGGGGATTCAGCACAGATACGCAGTATTTT.

This clonotype was counted many times. The chain has TRBV4-1 and TRBJ1-2; tentatively, D is TRBD1 (5 bases). Germline CDR1 reads MGHRA; CDR2 reads YSYEKL. Deletions cut 1 base from V and 4 bases from J, with 13 bases between. CDR3 length: 15 residues. CDR3 DNA sequence: TGCGCCAGCAGCCAAGCGGTACAGGCACCCTATGGCTACACCTTC. Translating it yields CASSQAVQAPYGYTF.

This clonotype was seen a handful of times. V and J are TRBV10-3 and TRBJ1-5; 9 positions agree with TRBD1. Germline V gene sequence: CDR1 ENHRY, CDR2 SYGVKD. CDR3 length equals 14 residues. The V gene end was trimmed by 4 bases and the J gene end by 7 bases; junction bases not matched to a gene: 5. CDR3 loop: CAISVDRGNQPQHF. The CDR3 DNA sequence: TGTGCCATCAGTGTGGACAGGGGAAACCAGCCCCAGCATTTT.

The chain recombines TRBV5-4 with TRBJ2-3; TRBD1 or TRBD2 may be the D gene (5 bases each). The CDR3 is 15 amino acids. The germline V gene encodes CDR1 SGHNT and CDR2 YYREEE (reference sequence). The ends were cut back, 3 bases at V and 1 base at J, with 12 bases in the middle. The CDR3: CASSWDLPGTDTQYF. The CDR3 nucleotides read TGTGCCAGCAGCTGGGACCTCCCAGGCACAGATACGCAGTATTTT.

This clonotype was counted only a few times. This CDR3 reads CSAQDPLPRTGSTDTQYF. DNA of the CDR3: TGCAGTGCTCAAGACCCACTACCTCGGACAGGCTCCACAGATACGCAGTATTTT. The chain combines TRBV20-1 with TRBJ2-3, with 7 bases that match TRBD1. CDR3 length equals 18 residues. J gave up 2 bases and V 5 bases, and 19 bases lay outside the gene matches. Germline values: CDR1 DFQATT, CDR2 SNEGSKA (reference sequence).

The chain has TRBV4-1 and TRBJ1-1; the match to TRBD1 covers 7 bases. CDR1 and CDR2 from the germline V gene are MGHRA and YSYEKL. This CDR3 is 14 amino acids long. Trimming cost V 3 bases and J 7 bases; bases outside gene matches: 8. CDR3 residues: CASSHTGVDVEAFF. In DNA, the CDR3 is TGCGCCAGCAGCCACACAGGGGTGGACGTTGAAGCTTTCTTT.

The V gene is TRBV4-1, the J gene TRBJ2-6; TRBD1 agrees at 9 bases. Per the germline V gene, CDR1 is MGHRA and CDR2 is YSYEKL. This CDR3 is 19 amino acids long. V shed 1 base, J shed 0 bases, and the junction held 7 bases outside the gene matches. The CDR3 region has the DNA TGCGCCAGCAGCCAAGGAACCGGGACAGGGTTCTCTGGGGCCAACGTCCTGACTTTC. This gives the protein CASSQGTGTGFSGANVLTF.